The rows below give T cell receptor beta chains drawn from one sample of a study of somatic mutations in cytotoxic T cells in rheumatoid arthritis. The assay was immunoSEQ multiplex PCR, and TCRdb's table has in-frame clones only and misses some. The sample includes under 20,000 clones, approximately 87% of them seen just once. The source material was CD8+ T cells sorted from blood. Receptors originate from a man aged 35-49 years in good health. Each CDR3 is given with its conserved first and last residue. A D gene is named only where the DNA matches it firmly. Not all rows give a size; the values are once, few, many and, for expanded clones, a class.

TRBD1	TRBV9	15	TRBJ2-7	-	CASSVEQGAIHEQYF	TGTGCCAGCAGCGTGGAACAGGGGGCGATTCACGAGCAGTACTTC
-	TRBV28	16	TRBJ2-4	-	CASSPPRSLARNIQYF	TGTGCCAGCAGTCCCCCACGCAGCCTAGCGAGAAACATTCAGTACTTC
-	TRBV28	18	TRBJ1-5	-	CASSVPGGTHYSNQPQHF	TGTGCCAGCAGTGTGCCGGGTGGAACACATTATAGCAATCAGCCCCAGCATTTT
TRBD2	TRBV9	15	TRBJ2-3	-	CASSVGLAGADTQYF	TGTGCCAGCAGCGTCGGACTAGCGGGTGCAGATACGCAGTATTTT
-	TRBV7-2	14	TRBJ2-7	-	CASSLVDYSYEQYF	TGTGCCAGCAGCTTAGTCGACTACTCCTACGAGCAGTACTTC
-	TRBV5-4	14	TRBJ1-2	-	CASSLARLDYGYTF	TGTGCCAGCAGCTTGGCGCGGCTCGACTATGGCTACACCTTC
-	TRBV27	14	TRBJ1-3	once	CASSFGGPGNTIYF	TGTGCCAGCAGTTTCGGGGGCCCCGGAAACACCATATATTTT
TRBD1	TRBV27	16	TRBJ1-5	-	CASSLYRGGPNQPQHF	TGTGCCAGCAGTTTATACCGAGGGGGCCCCAATCAGCCCCAGCATTTT
TRBD1	TRBV7-9	15	TRBJ2-7	-	CASSFFEGQGNEQYF	TGCGCCAGCAGCTTTTTTGAGGGACAGGGTAACGAGCAGTACTTC
-	TRBV11-3	17	TRBJ2-1	-	CASSPDQTRSRYNEQFF	TGTGCCAGCAGCCCGGACCAAACGAGATCCAGATACAATGAGCAGTTCTTC
-	TRBV13	16	TRBJ2-1	-	CASSLPDSLTYNEQFF	TGTGCCAGCAGCTTACCGGACAGCCTAACCTACAATGAGCAGTTCTTC
-	TRBV29-1	17	TRBJ2-1	-	CSVEGGPTHPPQPEQFF	TGCAGCGTTGAAGGTGGGCCGACTCACCCCCCGCAGCCCGAGCAGTTCTTC
-	TRBV6-6	11	TRBJ2-7	-	CASSYSREQYF	TGTGCCAGCAGTTACTCGCGCGAGCAGTACTTC
-	TRBV9	17	TRBJ2-2	-	CASSVEPFLEGTGELFF	TGTGCCAGCAGCGTAGAGCCGTTCTTGGAGGGCACCGGGGAGCTGTTTTTT
TRBD1	TRBV27	15	TRBJ2-7	-	CASSFTGAARYEQYF	TGTGCCAGCAGTTTTACAGGGGCGGCCCGCTACGAGCAGTACTTC
-	TRBV5-1	15	TRBJ2-2	-	CASSLAWQGTGELFF	TGCGCCAGCAGCTTGGCCTGGCAGGGCACCGGGGAGCTGTTTTTT
-	TRBV4-3	14	TRBJ2-7	-	CASSQIGRTYEQYF	TGCGCCAGCAGCCAGATTGGCCGAACCTACGAGCAGTACTTC
TRBD1	TRBV7-3	19	TRBJ2-2	-	CASSFFNPLWTGNTGELFF	TGTGCCAGCAGCTTTTTTAACCCCCTATGGACAGGGAACACCGGGGAGCTGTTTTTT
TRBD1	TRBV7-9	13	TRBJ1-2	-	CASSTGESNGYTF	TGTGCCAGCAGTACAGGGGAGTCGAACGGCTACACCTTC
-	TRBV28	15	TRBJ1-1	-	CASSTYREVYTEAFF	TGTGCCAGCAGTACCTACCGCGAGGTGTACACTGAAGCTTTCTTT
-	TRBV11-2	12	TRBJ2-1	-	CASSFNEYEQFF	TGTGCCAGCAGCTTCAACGAATATGAGCAGTTCTTC
TRBD1	TRBV9	14	TRBJ1-1	-	CASSAGQTNTEAFF	TGTGCCAGCAGCGCGGGACAGACGAACACTGAAGCTTTCTTT
TRBD2	TRBV27	17	TRBJ2-3	-	CASTPSLGREDTDTQYF	TGTGCCAGCACCCCTTCGTTGGGGCGGGAGGACACAGATACGCAGTATTTT
-	TRBV4-1	15	TRBJ1-4	-	CASSQDPQDNEKLFF	TGCGCCAGCAGCCAAGATCCCCAAGATAATGAAAAACTGTTTTTT
-	TRBV4-1	16	TRBJ2-1	-	CASSQAFGGSPHEQFF	TGCGCCAGCAGCCAAGCTTTTGGGGGATCGCCCCATGAGCAGTTCTTC
-	TRBV11-2	12	TRBJ2-7	-	CASMGTFYEQYF	TGTGCCAGCATGGGGACCTTCTACGAGCAGTACTTC
-	TRBV30	12	TRBJ2-4	-	CAWRGLGGPSYF	TGTGCCTGGAGAGGCTTGGGGGGCCCCTCGTACTTC